This entry lists 20 T cell receptor beta chains sequenced from one sample in a study of cytomegalovirus exposure and HLA in healthy donors. PCR employed 60 Vbeta and 13 Jbeta primers. Assay used: immunoSEQ multiplex PCR; TCRdb lists only in-frame clones, some missing. The sample yields some 140,000 clones, roughly 80% seen once. Sequencing was carried out using PBMCs. These receptors originate from a woman between 45 and 65 years old in good health and CMV-seropositive.

The chain combines TRBV6-1 with TRBJ1-1; TRBD1 matches 7 bases. This CDR3 region has 14 residues. Losses at the gene ends were 4 bases for V and 1 base for J; bases not matched to a gene: 3. Germline CDR1 MNHNS, CDR2 SASEGT. The CDR3 sequence: CASSARTGNTEAFF. CDR3 sequence (DNA): TGTGCCAGCAGTGCACGGACAGGGAACACTGAAGCTTTCTTT.

The sample holds a few counts of this clone. V gene TRBV11-2 combines with J gene TRBJ2-3, with TRBD2 matching 9 bases. The CDR3 contains 15 residues. CDR1 and CDR2 (germline): SGHAT, FQNNGV. V shed 8 bases and J 1 base; nucleotides not matched to a gene: 7. As DNA, the CDR3 is TGTGCCAGCCGTGGGTTAGCGGGGGGCACAGATACGCAGTATTTT. Its translation is CASRGLAGGTDTQYF.

The table lists this clone with a count of one. The chain has TRBV14 and TRBJ1-3, with D perhaps TRBD1 (5 bases). In germline, CDR1 is SGHDN, CDR2 FVKESK. The V end was cut by 2 bases, the J end by 0 bases, with 11 bases between. The CDR3 is made up of 16 amino acids. CDR3 protein: CASSQLPGNSGNTIYF. The CDR3 region has the DNA TGTGCCAGCAGCCAACTGCCAGGGAACTCTGGAAACACCATATATTTT.

The chain links TRBV28 to TRBJ1-2, with D possibly TRBD1 on 6 matching bases. Germline assignment: CDR1 MDHEN and CDR2 SYDVKM. The CDR3 runs to 12 residues. V lost 7 bases, J lost 4 bases, and 10 bases lay in between. The CDR3 DNA reads as TGTGCCAGCAATTGGGGGCCCTATGGCTACACCTTC. Translating it yields CASNWGPYGYTF.

The chain carries TRBV5-1 and TRBJ1-4, with D perhaps matching TRBD1 (5 bases). The germline gives CDR1 SGHRS, CDR2 YFSETQ. The CDR3 covers 14 residues. The ends were cut back, 4 bases at V and 4 bases at J, with 11 bases in the middle. CDR3 residues: CASSTTDHNEKLFF. CDR3 bases: TGCGCCAGCAGCACGACAGATCATAATGAAAAACTGTTTTTT. Full variable domain (missing parts from reference TRBV5-1 and TRBJ1-4): KAGVTQTPRYLIKTRGQQVTLSCSPISGHRSVSWYQQTPGQGLQFLFEYFSETQRNKGNFPGRFSGRQFSNSRSEMNVSTLELGDSALYLCASSTTDHNEKLFFGSGTQLSVL.

The gene calls are TRBV4-1 and TRBJ2-1; 8 nucleotides line up with TRBD2. This CDR3 region has 16 residues. V was pared by 1 base and J by 4 bases, with 6 bases of the junction left unmatched. The germline V gene has CDR1 MGHRA and CDR2 YSYEKL. The CDR3 spells CASSQAPSGLYNEQFF. As DNA, the CDR3 is TGCGCCAGCAGCCAAGCCCCTAGCGGGTTGTACAATGAGCAGTTCTTC.

The chain carries TRBV9 and TRBJ1-5; D gene unclear. The CDR3 contains 14 residues. Deletions cut 0 bases from V and 11 bases from J, with 15 bases between. Germline CDR1 reads SGDLS; CDR2 reads YYNGEE. The DNA for the CDR3 is TGTGCCAGCAGCGTAGATCCCGACGACACCGCCCAGCATTTT. It specifies CASSVDPDDTAQHF.

This chain joins TRBV29-1 and TRBJ2-7; D is possibly TRBD2 (7 bases). Germline assignment: CDR1 SQVTM and CDR2 ANQGSEA. The V end lost 3 bases, the J end lost 6 bases, and 12 bases lay between the germline ends. The CDR3 consists of 12 residues. CDR3 protein: CSVDHREGEQYF. The DNA of the CDR3 is TGCAGCGTTGATCACAGGGAGGGCGAGCAGTACTTC.

This rearrangement joins TRBV5-1 to TRBJ1-1; the match to TRBD1 covers 8 bases. The V segment lost 0 bases and the J segment 5 bases; nucleotides outside the gene matches: 3. This CDR3 region has 14 residues. Germline values: CDR1 SGHRS, CDR2 YFSETQ. CDR3 residues: CASSLGDRGTEAFF. The CDR3 bases are TGCGCCAGCAGCTTGGGCGACAGGGGAACTGAAGCTTTCTTT.

The V and J genes are TRBV7-2 and TRBJ1-1; the D is unclear. The CDR3 runs 16 residues. The germline gives CDR1 SGHTA, CDR2 FQGNSA. The V end was cut by 1 base, the J end by 4 bases, with 16 bases between. CDR3 in DNA: TGTGCCAGCAGCTTAGGCGGAAGGCTCCGAAGCACTGAAGCTTTCTTT. Protein sequence: CASSLGGRLRSTEAFF. Full variable domain (missing parts from reference TRBV7-2 and TRBJ1-1): GAGVSQSPSNKVTEKGKDVELRCDPISGHTALYWYRQSLGQGLEFLIYFQGNSAPDKSGLPSDRFSAERTGGSVSTLTIQRTQQEDSAVYLCASSLGGRLRSTEAFFGQGTRLTVV.

This clone has more than one count but fewer than ten. The V and J genes are TRBV6-6 and TRBJ2-3; the D gene is possibly TRBD2 (6 bases). The germline V gene has CDR1 MNHNY and CDR2 SVGAGI (reference sequence). This CDR3 contains 13 residues. Trimming took off 2 bases at V and 6 bases at J, with 9 bases between the two ends. CDR3 residues: CASSYGTRDTQYF. CDR3 nucleotides: TGTGCCAGCAGTTACGGGACTCGGGATACGCAGTATTTT.

The rearrangement uses TRBV5-1 and TRBJ2-7; 8 bases align to TRBD2. This CDR3 comprises 15 residues. The germline gives CDR1 SGHRS, CDR2 YFSETQ. The V gene end was trimmed by 0 bases and the J gene end by 4 bases; junction bases not matched to a gene: 6. For the CDR3, the DNA is TGCGCCAGCAGCTTGGCCGGGGGGGCAATGTACGAGCAGTACTTC. Its translation: CASSLAGGAMYEQYF.

The chain combines TRBV6-5 with TRBJ2-5; 9 nucleotides align to TRBD2. The germline gives CDR1 MNHEY, CDR2 SVGAGI. V lost 6 bases, J lost 5 bases, and 7 bases stayed unmatched. This CDR3 has 14 amino acids. This CDR3 is CASSTTSGSETQYF. The DNA for the CDR3 is TGTGCCAGCAGCACTACTAGCGGGTCGGAGACCCAGTACTTC.

The chain couples TRBV28 to TRBJ1-2; weak D call: TRBD1 (6 bases). Trimming cost V 4 bases and J 6 bases, with 12 bases left between them. Germline lookup yields CDR1 MDHEN and CDR2 SYDVKM. The CDR3 totals 13 residues. The CDR3 is CASSSDSKNGYTF. CDR3 sequence (DNA): TGTGCCAGCAGTTCGGACAGCAAGAATGGCTACACCTTC.

The chain uses TRBV9 and TRBJ1-1, with D unresolved. The CDR3 contains 14 residues. Per the germline V gene, CDR1 is SGDLS and CDR2 is YYNGEE. V shed 0 bases and J shed 6 bases, with 12 bases lying between them. CDR3 sequence reads: CASSVGGMRAEAFF. The CDR3 DNA follows: TGTGCCAGCAGCGTAGGGGGTATGAGGGCTGAAGCTTTCTTT.

Worth noting for this clone: As the CDR3 is not closed by the conserved phenylalanine or tryptophan, this likely results from a read error. It is unclear where the CDR3 begins or ends on the DNA, so no DNA is shown, and the CDR3 is as TCRdb lists it. The chain joins TRBV21-1 to TRBJ1-1. TRBV21-1 constitutes a pseudogene. The CDR3 has 10 amino acids, counting both end residues. CDR3 in amino acids: CASSWGGRVY.

The gene calls are TRBV2 and TRBJ2-5, with D maybe TRBD2 (6 bases). The V end was cut by 6 bases, the J end by 0 bases, with 20 bases between. This CDR3 comprises 17 residues. CDR1 and CDR2 from the germline V gene are SNHLY and FYNNEI. The CDR3, as DNA: TGTGCCAGCAGCTACCTTGGGCGGGGCAGGGACCAAGAGACCCAGTACTTC. Protein: CASSYLGRGRDQETQYF.

The gene calls are TRBV13 and TRBJ2-5; no definite D call. This CDR3 has 14 amino acids. Per germline, CDR1 PRHDT and CDR2 FYEKMQ (reference sequence). Trimming took 7 bases from V and 2 from J, leaving 14 bases between them. The CDR3: CASTSHQVQETQYF. In DNA, the CDR3 is TGTGCCAGCACCTCCCACCAGGTTCAAGAGACCCAGTACTTC.

This rearrangement joins TRBV7-9 to TRBJ1-1, with D maybe TRBD1 (5 bases). This CDR3 spans 15 amino acids. Germline V gene data show CDR1 as SEHNR and CDR2 as FQNEAQ (reference sequence). V lost 2 bases, J lost 2 bases, and 12 bases lay in between. This CDR3 reads CASSLSQGRNTEAFF. For the CDR3, the DNA is TGTGCCAGCAGCTTAAGTCAGGGCCGAAACACTGAAGCTTTCTTT.

Only a few counts were recorded for this clone. The J gene is TRBJ2-7, the V gene TRBV27; 8 nucleotides align to TRBD2. The CDR3 length is 15 residues. The V segment lost 5 bases and the J segment 7 bases; nucleotides outside the gene matches: 13. The V gene's germline CDR1 is MNHEY and CDR2 SMNVEV (reference sequence). The CDR3: CASSPSRAGGREQYF. Here the CDR3 DNA reads TGTGCCAGCAGTCCCTCCCGGGCGGGGGGAAGGGAGCAGTACTTC.